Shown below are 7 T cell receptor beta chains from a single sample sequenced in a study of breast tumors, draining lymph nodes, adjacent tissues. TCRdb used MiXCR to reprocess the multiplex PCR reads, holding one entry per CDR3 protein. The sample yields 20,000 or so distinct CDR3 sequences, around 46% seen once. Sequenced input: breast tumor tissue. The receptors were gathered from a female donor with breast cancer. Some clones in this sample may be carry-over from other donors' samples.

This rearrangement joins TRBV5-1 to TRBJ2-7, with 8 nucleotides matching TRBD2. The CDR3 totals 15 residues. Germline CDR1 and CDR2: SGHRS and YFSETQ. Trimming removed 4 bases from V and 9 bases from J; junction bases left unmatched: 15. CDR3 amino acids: CASSPAGLAGRGQYF. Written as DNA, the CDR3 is TGCGCCAGCAGCCCGGCGGGGCTAGCGGGTAGAGGGCAGTACTTC.

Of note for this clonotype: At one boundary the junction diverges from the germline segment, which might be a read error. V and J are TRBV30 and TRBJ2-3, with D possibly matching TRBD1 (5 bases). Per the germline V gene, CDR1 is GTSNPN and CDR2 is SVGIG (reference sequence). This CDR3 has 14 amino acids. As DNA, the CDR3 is TGTGCCTGGTGTGTTCGGTTAGGGGTGGATACGCAGTATTTT. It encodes CAWCVRLGVDTQYF. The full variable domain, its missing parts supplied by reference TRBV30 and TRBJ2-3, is SQTIHQWPATLVQPVGSPLSLECTVEGTSNPNLYWYRQAAGRGLQLLFYSVGIGQISSEVPQNLSASRPQDRQFILSSKKLLLSDSGFYLCAWCVRLGVDTQYFGPGTRLTVL.

CDR3 sequence: CASSLSQGNYGYTF. The CDR3 DNA reads as TGTGCCAGCAGCTTATCGCAGGGGAACTATGGCTACACCTTC. The rearrangement uses TRBV7-9 and TRBJ1-2, with a possible D match to TRBD1 (6 bases). This CDR3 contains 14 residues. Germline assignment: CDR1 SEHNR and CDR2 FQNEAQ (reference sequence). V gave up 2 bases and J gave up 2 bases, with 9 bases separating them.

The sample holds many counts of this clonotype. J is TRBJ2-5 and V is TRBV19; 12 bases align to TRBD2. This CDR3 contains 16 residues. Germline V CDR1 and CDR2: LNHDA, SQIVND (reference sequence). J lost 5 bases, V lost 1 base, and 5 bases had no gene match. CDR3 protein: CASSIGLAGVVETQYF. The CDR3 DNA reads TGTGCCAGTAGTATAGGACTAGCGGGAGTGGTGGAGACCCAGTACTTC.

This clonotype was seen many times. The CDR3, as DNA: TGTGCCAGCGGGAACGGCGGACCCAACAATGAGCAGTTCTTC. It translates to CASGNGGPNNEQFF. The chain carries TRBV7-3 and TRBJ2-1; no definite D call. This CDR3 contains 14 residues. The V gene's germline CDR1 is SGHTA and CDR2 FQGTGA. V lost 8 bases, J lost 5 bases, and 16 bases lay in between.

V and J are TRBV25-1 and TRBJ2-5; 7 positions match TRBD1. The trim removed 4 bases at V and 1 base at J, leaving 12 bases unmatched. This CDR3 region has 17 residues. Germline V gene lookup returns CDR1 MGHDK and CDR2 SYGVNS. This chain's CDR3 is CASSARTGEGGQETQYF. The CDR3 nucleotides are TGTGCCAGCAGTGCTAGGACAGGCGAAGGGGGCCAAGAGACCCAGTACTTC.

CDR3 DNA sequence: TGTGCCAGCAGCTCCCTAGCGGGGCCCACAGATACGCAGTATTTT. This gives the protein CASSSLAGPTDTQYF. The chain links TRBV7-2 to TRBJ2-3; 9 nucleotides agree with TRBD2. Germline assignment: CDR1 SGHTA and CDR2 FQGNSA. This CDR3 has 15 residues. V was pared by 4 bases and J by 2 bases, with 4 bases of the junction left unmatched.